These T cell receptor beta chains were read from a single sample in a study of T cells in severe cutaneous drug reactions. After re-calling the multiplex PCR reads, TCRdb lists one entry per CDR3 protein, DNA absent. This sample contains approximately 5,800 distinct CDR3 sequences. The specimen sequenced was PBMCs. The receptors come from a human donor with a severe cutaneous adverse drug reaction. The CDR3 runs from the conserved cysteine through the conserved F or W. The order of the fields is J gene, clone size, V gene, CDR3 protein. Not all rows give a size; the values are once, few, many and, for expanded clones, a class.

>TRBJ1-1|medium-sized|TRBV28
CASSLPKAEAFF
>TRBJ1-1|-|TRBV19
CASSIRLWDTEAFF
>TRBJ1-1|-|TRBV7-2
CASSLARPNTEAFF
>TRBJ2-5|medium-sized|TRBV6-5
CASSYSQEIKTQYF
>TRBJ2-5|medium-sized|TRBV7-9
CASSLVVAGETQYF
>TRBJ2-1|medium-sized|TRBV27
CASSLSSLGNEQFF
>TRBJ2-1|-|TRBV7-2
CASSYASPEQFF
>TRBJ1-1|-|TRBV18
CASSPGPDGEASF
>TRBJ2-7|-|TRBV4-1
CASSLETGPYEQYF
>TRBJ1-6|medium-sized|TRBV7-9
CASSSLQGPNSPLHF
>TRBJ1-2|-|TRBV5-1
CASSLQGYGYTF
>TRBJ2-5|medium-sized|TRBV10-3
CAIRSGDGGAQYF
>TRBJ2-7|-|TRBV27
CASSLFPGIEEQYF
>TRBJ2-2|-|TRBV12-5
CASGFGQATFNTGELFF
>TRBJ1-6|medium-sized|TRBV4-1
CASSHTRQGLYSPLHF
>TRBJ2-5|-|TRBV7-9
CASSSPLDSQETQYF
>TRBJ1-1|-|TRBV14
CASSQDLLSVSEAFF
>TRBJ2-7|-|TRBV2
CASEGSVEQYF
>TRBJ2-7|-|TRBV27
CASSYGTGDWNEQYF
>TRBJ1-2|medium-sized|TRBV6-2/TRBV6-3
CASSYDFVNGPYGYTF
>TRBJ1-3|-|TRBV4-1
CASSQASSGNTIYF
>TRBJ2-7|medium-sized|TRBV4-3
CASSQDPGGGSYEQYF
>TRBJ2-1|medium-sized|TRBV18
CASSPGLDNEQFF
>TRBJ2-7|-|TRBV10-2
CASGDSGRVNEQYF
>TRBJ1-1|-|TRBV4-1
CASSQRTGSTEAFF
>TRBJ1-3|-|TRBV25-1
CASSELGRQGGGFGNTIYF
>TRBJ1-1|medium-sized|TRBV4-2
CASSRLGTGSMNTEAFF
>TRBJ1-5|medium-sized|TRBV5-4
CASSHDSNQPQHF
>TRBJ1-1|medium-sized|TRBV28
CASRGTGENTEAFF
>TRBJ2-1|-|TRBV7-6
CASSSLPAGTSSNNEQFF
>TRBJ2-1|-|TRBV20-1
CSARDLRQGLGEQFF
>TRBJ2-5|medium-sized|TRBV6-2/TRBV6-3
CASRPTDSGVQETQYF
>TRBJ2-3|medium-sized|TRBV27
CASSLLAGGPRTDTQYF
>TRBJ1-4|-|TRBV5-6
CASSWTGAKANEKLFF
>TRBJ2-1|medium-sized|TRBV7-9
CASSLASEGLAGVLEQFF
>TRBJ2-3|-|TRBV20-1
CSARTGENPGVDTQYF
>TRBJ2-3|-|TRBV6-1
CAIPGGGGQDTQYF
>TRBJ1-1|-|TRBV13
CASSLSPGQGDTEAFF
>TRBJ1-1|medium-sized|TRBV28
CASSFRGLTTEAFF